The T cell receptor (beta chain) under discussion was sequenced for a study of CD8 T cells in Susac syndrome. Overall study findings and caveats: It was acknowledged in the study that the number of individuals who were included in its TCR sequencing and HLA analysis was relatively small.

TEMRA cells were FACS-enriched, and CD8+ and CD4+ T cells were isolated negatively. Looked up from germline, CDR1 is SGHNT and CDR2 is YYREEE (reference sequence). The CDR3 has 12 amino acids. The ends were cut back, 5 bases at V and 4 bases at J, with 4 bases in the middle. With random hexamers, reverse transcription was performed on about 0.5 to 1 ug of RNA. Amplification of TCR beta CDR3 across 54 Vbeta and 13 Jbeta was performed with immunoSEQ multiplex PCR. TCRdb independently ran MiXCR on the immunoSEQ multiplex PCR reads; one entry per CDR3 protein. The table records 77,000 or so distinct CDR3 sequences, about 95% of them present only once. To note about this clonotype: What it binds is not known.

Sequencing was done on a sample of CD8+ T cells from PBMCs. The origin of this receptor is a human donor with multiple sclerosis. This sequence joins TRBV5-4 and TRBJ2-6; D not certain. The DNA of the CDR3 is TGTGCCAGCAGAGTAGGGGCCAACGTCCTGACTTTC. This codes for CASRVGANVLTF.